Each of the 17 T cell receptor beta chains below was sequenced from the same sample in a study of cytomegalovirus exposure and HLA in healthy donors (dated by TCRdb to 2016 to 2017). Receptors were amplified or captured by the immunoSEQ multiplex PCR assay. A mixture of 60 forward primers for TCR Vbeta segments and 13 reverse primers for TCR Jbeta segments was used in the multiplex PCR. The table was pulled from immuneACCESS by TCRdb, which kept in-frame rearrangements only. Such tables lose some clones; where checked, under half of the loss comes from unresolved V genes, and the rest has no known cause. This sample comprises more than 100,000 clones, around four fifths of them detected only once. The ten largest clones take up about 29% of the sample. Source material: PBMCs. The source of these receptors is a man aged 55 to 70 in good health and CMV-seropositive.

The chain uses TRBV6-1 and TRBJ2-3; 12 bases match TRBD2. V lost 11 bases and J lost 0; bases outside the gene matches: 3. Germline assignment: CDR1 MNHNS and CDR2 SASEGT. The CDR3 spans 14 residues. The CDR3 protein is CAGGTSGSTDTQYF. CDR3 DNA: TGTGCCGGGGGGACTAGCGGGAGCACAGATACGCAGTATTTT.

The chain carries TRBV11-3 and TRBJ1-1; D perhaps matches TRBD1 (5 bases). V was shortened by 4 bases and J by 0 bases, with 9 bases between the two germline ends. Looked up from germline, CDR1 is SGHNT and CDR2 is YENEEA. The CDR3 is made up of 14 amino acids. The DNA for the CDR3 is TGTGCCAGCAGCTCGGGGGACTTGAACACTGAAGCTTTCTTT. Its translation: CASSSGDLNTEAFF.

The rearrangement links TRBV6-6 to TRBJ1-1; TRBD1 aligns across 7 bases. This CDR3 contains 16 residues. Per the germline V gene, CDR1 is MNHNY and CDR2 is SVGAGI (reference sequence). V lost 6 bases to trimming and J lost 1 base; unmatched junction nucleotides: 11. The CDR3: CASSRSTGTANTEAFF. The CDR3 DNA sequence: TGTGCCAGCAGCAGAAGCACCGGGACAGCGAACACTGAAGCTTTCTTT.

The rearrangement joins TRBV27 to TRBJ2-1; D gene uncertain. CDR1 and CDR2 from the germline V gene are MNHEY and SMNVEV (reference sequence). The V and J ends lost 7 bases and 3 bases respectively, with 10 bases between them. The CDR3 contains 13 residues. The DNA for the CDR3 is TGTGCCAGCAAATTAGCCGGCTACAATGAGCAGTTCTTC. It yields the protein CASKLAGYNEQFF.

The chain uses TRBV4-1 and TRBJ1-2; TRBD1 matches at 7 bases. Germline V gene lookup returns CDR1 MGHRA and CDR2 YSYEKL. This CDR3 contains 15 residues. J gave up 4 bases and V 3 bases, and 8 bases lay outside the gene matches. This CDR3 is CASSHPAGGVYGYTF. CDR3 nucleotides: TGCGCCAGCAGCCACCCGGCAGGGGGTGTCTATGGCTACACCTTC.

V is TRBV10-3 and J is TRBJ2-2, with a tentative D call TRBD2 (6 bases). Germline V gene lookup returns CDR1 ENHRY and CDR2 SYGVKD. Trimming removed 7 bases from V and 0 bases from J, with 15 bases in between. The CDR3 consists of 16 residues. CDR3 nucleotide sequence: TGTGCCATCAAAGAAACTAGCCGAACGAACACCGGGGAGCTGTTTTTT. This codes for CAIKETSRTNTGELFF.

The V gene is TRBV7-9, the J gene TRBJ1-6, with D hard to call. CDR1 and CDR2 (germline): SEHNR, FQNEAQ (reference sequence). The CDR3 consists of 14 residues. Trimming took off 3 bases at V and 0 bases at J, with 3 bases between the two ends. The CDR3 nucleotides are TGTGCCAGCAGCTTTAGCTCCTATAATTCACCCCTCCACTTT. Translated: CASSFSSYNSPLHF.

J is TRBJ1-5 and V is TRBV27; D is unclear. Germline V gene lookup returns CDR1 MNHEY and CDR2 SMNVEV (reference sequence). The CDR3 runs 13 residues. Trimming took off 3 bases at V and 3 bases at J, with 6 bases between the two ends. CDR3 sequence reads: CASSFIHNQPQHF. CDR3 coding DNA: TGTGCCAGCAGTTTTATACACAATCAGCCCCAGCATTTT.

The chain carries TRBV5-1 and TRBJ2-2; 7 bases are a match to TRBD1. Trimming removed 4 bases from V and 4 bases from J; junction bases left unmatched: 1. The CDR3 is made up of 13 amino acids. CDR1 SGHRS and CDR2 YFSETQ come from the germline V gene. The CDR3 DNA reads TGCGCCAGCAGCAGGGACAGCACCGGGGAGCTGTTTTTT. Translated, it gives CASSRDSTGELFF.

The DNA for the CDR3 is TGTGCCAGCATGGCTTCTCAGCGGACCGGGGAGCTGTTTTTT. Its translation is CASMASQRTGELFF. This chain connects TRBV2 to TRBJ2-2, with D possibly TRBD2 on 5 matching bases. CDR1 is SNHLY and CDR2 is FYNNEI in the germline V gene. CDR3 length: 14 residues. V was clipped by 7 bases and J by 5 bases, with 14 bases between them.

The chain links TRBV18 to TRBJ1-2, with TRBD1 as a possible D gene (6 bases). The V gene lost 6 bases and the J gene lost 6 bases, with 14 bases spanning the gap. This CDR3 has 13 amino acids. Germline CDR1 is KGHSH and CDR2 is LQKENI. In nucleotides, the CDR3 is TGTGCCAGCTCGCCAAACAGGGAGCATGGCTACACCTTC. Amino acids: CASSPNREHGYTF.

The chain is built from TRBV5-1 and TRBJ2-1; D possibly corresponds to TRBD1 (8 bases). V lost 2 bases to trimming and J lost 5 bases, with 14 bases between them. This CDR3 is built from 15 residues. CDR1 is SGHRS and CDR2 is YFSETQ in the germline V gene. CDR3: CASSLYRGGHNEQFF. In nucleotides, the CDR3 is TGCGCCAGCAGCTTATACAGGGGGGGTCACAATGAGCAGTTCTTC.

The gene calls are TRBV5-5 and TRBJ1-1; possibly TRBD1 for D (6 bases). The CDR3 contains 15 residues. CDR1 is SGHKS and CDR2 is YYEKEE in the germline V gene (reference sequence). Trimming cost V 1 base and J 1 base, with 11 bases left between them. CDR3 residues: CASSLYQGTNTEAFF. The CDR3 nucleotides read TGTGCCAGCAGCTTGTACCAGGGGACGAACACTGAAGCTTTCTTT.

The V gene is TRBV6-1, the J gene TRBJ2-1; maybe TRBD2 (5 bases). The CDR3 runs to 13 residues. Trimming stripped 4 bases from V and 7 bases from J, with 11 bases between. Per the germline V gene, CDR1 is MNHNS and CDR2 is SASEGT. The CDR3 is CASSAMTGNEQFF. CDR3 nucleotides: TGTGCCAGCAGTGCCATGACGGGGAATGAGCAGTTCTTC.

Remarks on this clone: The junction departs from germline at one end; a sequencing error may be responsible. The J gene is TRBJ2-2, the V gene TRBV7-7; 10 bases align to TRBD2. The CDR3 has 16 residues. Germline V gene sequence: CDR1 SSHAT, CDR2 FNYEAQ (reference sequence). The CDR3 sequence is CASSRQREGVGGELFF. CDR3 nucleotide sequence: TGTGCTAGCAGCCGACAGCGGGAGGGCGTGGGCGGGGAGCTGTTTTTT.

As regards this clone: An end of the junction does not agree with germline; a read error may underlie this. The V call is TRBV2, the J call TRBJ2-1; 7 nucleotides match TRBD1. The CDR3 is 14 amino acids. Germline V CDR1 and CDR2: SNHLY, FYNNEI. The DNA of the CDR3 is TGTGCCAGCAGAGAAGGGACAGCTCGCAATGAGCAGTTCTTC. Amino acid sequence: CASREGTARNEQFF.

This chain connects TRBV6-5 to TRBJ2-1; TRBD2 might be the D (5 bases). The CDR3 length is 14 residues. Germline V gives CDR1 MNHEY, CDR2 SVGAGI. The germline V and J ends were trimmed by 3 bases and 4 bases, with 10 bases remaining between them. CDR3 nucleotide sequence: TGTGCCAGCAGTTATGGTGGGAGATACAATGAGCAGTTCTTC. It encodes CASSYGGRYNEQFF.